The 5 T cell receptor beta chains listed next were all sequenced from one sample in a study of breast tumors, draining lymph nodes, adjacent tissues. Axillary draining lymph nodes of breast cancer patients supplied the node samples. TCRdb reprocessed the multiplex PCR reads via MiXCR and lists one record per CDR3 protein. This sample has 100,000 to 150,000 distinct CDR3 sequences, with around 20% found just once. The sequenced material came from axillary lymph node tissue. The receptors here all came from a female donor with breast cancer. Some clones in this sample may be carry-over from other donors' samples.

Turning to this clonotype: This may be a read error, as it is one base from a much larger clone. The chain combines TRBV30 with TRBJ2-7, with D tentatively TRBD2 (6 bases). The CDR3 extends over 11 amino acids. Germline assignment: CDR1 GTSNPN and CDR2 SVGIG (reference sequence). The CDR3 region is CAWKRVYGQYF. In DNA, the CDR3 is TGTGCCTGGAAGCGGGTTTACGGGCAGTACTTC.

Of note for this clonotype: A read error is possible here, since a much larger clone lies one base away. Here the CDR3 reads CASSSRGRDQPQHF. CDR3 nucleotide sequence: TGTGCCAGCAGTTCGCGGGGGCGCGATCAGCCCCAGCATTTT. The chain has TRBV5-6 and TRBJ1-5, with D tentatively TRBD1 (6 bases). The length of the CDR3 is 14 residues. V lost 5 bases and J lost 5, with 14 bases in between. Germline CDR1 SGHDT, CDR2 YYEEEE.

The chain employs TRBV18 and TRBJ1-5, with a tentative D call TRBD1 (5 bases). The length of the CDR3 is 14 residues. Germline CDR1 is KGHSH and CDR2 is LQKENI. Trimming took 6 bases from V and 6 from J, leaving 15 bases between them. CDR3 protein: CASSLTGVAQPQHF. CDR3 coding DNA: TGTGCCAGCTCCCTTACAGGAGTAGCTCAGCCCCAGCATTTT. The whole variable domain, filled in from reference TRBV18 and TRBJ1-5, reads NAGVMQNPRHLVRRRGQEARLRCSPMKGHSHVYWYRQLPEEGLKFMVYLQKENIIDESGMPKERFSAEFPKEGPSILRIQQVVRGDSAAYFCASSLTGVAQPQHFGDGTRLSIL.

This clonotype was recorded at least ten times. DNA for the CDR3: TGTGCCAGCAGCCGAGGAGACTATGGCTACACCTTC. Encoded protein: CASSRGDYGYTF. The V gene is TRBV3-1, the J gene TRBJ1-2; D not resolved. The V gene's germline CDR1 is LGHDT and CDR2 YNNKEL (reference sequence). The CDR3 sequence is 12 residues long. The V gene lost 4 bases and the J gene lost 3 bases, with 6 bases spanning the gap. Based on the CDR3 plus reference TRBV3-1 and TRBJ1-2, the full variable domain is DTAVSQTPKYLVTQMGNDKSIKCEQNLGHDTMYWYKQDSKKFLKIMFSYNNKELIINETVPNRFSPKSPDKAHLNLHINSLELGDSAVYFCASSRGDYGYTFGSGTRLTVV.

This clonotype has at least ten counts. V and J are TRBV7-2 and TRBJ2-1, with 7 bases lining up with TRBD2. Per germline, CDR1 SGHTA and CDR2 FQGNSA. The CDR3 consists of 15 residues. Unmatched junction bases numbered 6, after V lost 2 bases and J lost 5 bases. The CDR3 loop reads CASSLSTSEHNEQFF. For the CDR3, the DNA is TGTGCCAGCAGCTTAAGCACTAGCGAGCACAATGAGCAGTTCTTC.